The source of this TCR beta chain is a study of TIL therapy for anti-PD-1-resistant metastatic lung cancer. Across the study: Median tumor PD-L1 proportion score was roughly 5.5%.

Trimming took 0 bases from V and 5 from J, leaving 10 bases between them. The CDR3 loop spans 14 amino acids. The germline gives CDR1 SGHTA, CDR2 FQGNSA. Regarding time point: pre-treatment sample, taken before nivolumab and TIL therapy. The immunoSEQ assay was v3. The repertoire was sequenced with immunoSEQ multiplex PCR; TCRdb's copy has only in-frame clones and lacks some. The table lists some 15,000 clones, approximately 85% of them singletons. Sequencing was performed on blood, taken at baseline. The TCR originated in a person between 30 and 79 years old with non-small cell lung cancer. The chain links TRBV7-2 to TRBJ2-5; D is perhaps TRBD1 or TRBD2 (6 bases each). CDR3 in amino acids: CASSLAGGGETQYF. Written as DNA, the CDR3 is TGTGCCAGCAGCTTAGCCGGAGGGGGGGAGACCCAGTACTTC. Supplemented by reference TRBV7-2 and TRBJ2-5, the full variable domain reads GAGVSQSPSNKVTEKGKDVELRCDPISGHTALYWYRQSLGQGLEFLIYFQGNSAPDKSGLPSDRFSAERTGGSVSTLTIQRTQQEDSAVYLCASSLAGGGETQYFGPGTRLLVL.